This T cell receptor (beta chain) is drawn from a study of blood T cell repertoires in COVID-19. Germline V CDR1 and CDR2: LGHDT, YNNKEL (reference sequence). V was clipped by 3 bases and J by 1 base; unmatched bases: 3. This CDR3 comprises 14 residues. In the source study's methods: Estimation of nucleated cell counts was performed using reference gene primer amplification. Assay: immunoSEQ multiplex PCR; the TCRdb copy retains only in-frame clones and omits some. The D gene and trimming were derived from the DNA, and the V and J assignments and clone size from that table. Of under 200,000 clones detected, 87% appear once; the ten largest clones hold about 9.4%.

The chain is built from TRBV3-1 (or the pseudogene TRBV3-2) and TRBJ2-7; TRBD1 agrees at 7 bases. This TCR was recovered from a woman in her seventies with COVID-19, enrolled during active disease. The sample consisted of peripheral blood. The CDR3 loop is CASSQGQMSYEQYF. CDR3 DNA: TGTGCCAGCAGCCAGGGACAGATGTCCTACGAGCAGTACTTC.